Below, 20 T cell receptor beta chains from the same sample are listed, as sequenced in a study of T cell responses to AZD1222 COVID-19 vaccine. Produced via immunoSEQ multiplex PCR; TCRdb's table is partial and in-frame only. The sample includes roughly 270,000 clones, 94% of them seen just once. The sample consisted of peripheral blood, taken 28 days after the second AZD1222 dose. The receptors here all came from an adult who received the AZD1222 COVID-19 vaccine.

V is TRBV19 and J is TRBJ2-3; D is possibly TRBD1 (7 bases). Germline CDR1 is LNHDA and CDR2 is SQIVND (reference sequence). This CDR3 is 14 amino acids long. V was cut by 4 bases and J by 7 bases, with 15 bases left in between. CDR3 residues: CASSNSQGRHTQYF. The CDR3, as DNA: TGTGCCAGTAGTAACTCACAGGGGAGGCATACGCAGTATTTT.

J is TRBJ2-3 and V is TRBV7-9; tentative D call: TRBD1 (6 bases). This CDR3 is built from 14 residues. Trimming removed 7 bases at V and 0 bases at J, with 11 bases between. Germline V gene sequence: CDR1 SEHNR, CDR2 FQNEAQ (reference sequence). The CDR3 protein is CASTLGGSTDTQYF. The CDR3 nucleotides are TGTGCCAGCACCCTTGGGGGCAGCACAGATACGCAGTATTTT.

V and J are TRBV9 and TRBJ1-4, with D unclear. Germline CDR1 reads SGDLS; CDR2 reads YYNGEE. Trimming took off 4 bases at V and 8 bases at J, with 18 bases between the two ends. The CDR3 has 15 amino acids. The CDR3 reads CASSPIDGVGEKLFF. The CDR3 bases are TGTGCCAGCAGCCCGATAGATGGAGTTGGGGAAAAACTGTTTTTT.

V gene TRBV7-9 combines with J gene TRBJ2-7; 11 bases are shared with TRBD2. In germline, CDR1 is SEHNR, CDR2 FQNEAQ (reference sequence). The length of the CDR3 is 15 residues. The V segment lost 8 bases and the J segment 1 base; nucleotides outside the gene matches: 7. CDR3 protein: CASPYGTSGSYEQYF. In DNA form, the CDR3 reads TGTGCCAGCCCCTACGGGACTAGCGGATCCTACGAGCAGTACTTC.

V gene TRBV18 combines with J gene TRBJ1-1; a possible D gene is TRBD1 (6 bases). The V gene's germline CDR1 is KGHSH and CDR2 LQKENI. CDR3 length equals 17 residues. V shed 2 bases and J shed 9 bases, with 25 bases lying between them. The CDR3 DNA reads TGTGCCAGCTCACCATCCGCACAGGGCCCCCTGGGCGAGCAAGCTTTCTTT. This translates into CASSPSAQGPLGEQAFF.

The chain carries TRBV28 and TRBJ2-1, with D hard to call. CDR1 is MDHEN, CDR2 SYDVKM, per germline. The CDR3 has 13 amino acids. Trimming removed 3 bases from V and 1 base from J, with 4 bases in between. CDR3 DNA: TGTGCCAGCAGTTTCCGGTCCTACAATGAGCAGTTCTTC. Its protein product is CASSFRSYNEQFF.

CDR3 DNA: TGTGCCAGCTCCCGAGGGGTTCAGGGCGAGCAGTACTTC. Its protein is CASSRGVQGEQYF. This rearrangement joins TRBV12-3 or TRBV12-4 to TRBJ2-7; D could derive from TRBD1 or TRBD2 (5 bases each). Trimming removed 8 bases from V and 6 bases from J, with 17 bases in between. The CDR3 sequence is 13 residues long.

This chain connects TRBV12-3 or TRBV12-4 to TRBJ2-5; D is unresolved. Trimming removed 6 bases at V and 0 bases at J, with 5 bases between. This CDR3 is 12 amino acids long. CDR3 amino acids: CASRSDQETQYF. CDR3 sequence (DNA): TGTGCCAGCAGATCCGACCAAGAGACCCAGTACTTC.

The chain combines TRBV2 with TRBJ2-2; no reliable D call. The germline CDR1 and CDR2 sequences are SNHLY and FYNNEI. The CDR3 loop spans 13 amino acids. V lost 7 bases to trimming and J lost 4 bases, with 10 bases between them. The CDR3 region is CASKASSTGELFF. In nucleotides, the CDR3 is TGTGCCAGCAAGGCCAGTAGCACCGGGGAGCTGTTTTTT.

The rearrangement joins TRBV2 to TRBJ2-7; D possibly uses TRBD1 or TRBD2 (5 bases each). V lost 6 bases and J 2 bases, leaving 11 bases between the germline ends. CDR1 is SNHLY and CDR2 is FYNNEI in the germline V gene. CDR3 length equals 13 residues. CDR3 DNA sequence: TGTGCCAGCAGAAGGGACGCTACCTACGAGCAGTACTTC. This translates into CASRRDATYEQYF.

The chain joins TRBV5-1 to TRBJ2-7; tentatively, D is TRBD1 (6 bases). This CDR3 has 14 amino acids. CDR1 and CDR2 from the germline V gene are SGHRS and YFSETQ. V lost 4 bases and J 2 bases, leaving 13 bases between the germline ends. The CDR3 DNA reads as TGCGCCAGCAGCGTCAGGGGACGGGCCTACGAGCAGTACTTC. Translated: CASSVRGRAYEQYF.

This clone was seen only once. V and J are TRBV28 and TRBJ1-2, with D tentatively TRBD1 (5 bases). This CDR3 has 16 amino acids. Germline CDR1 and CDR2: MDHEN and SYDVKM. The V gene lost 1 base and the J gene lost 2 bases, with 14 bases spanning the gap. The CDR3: CASSLSSGAGNYGYTF. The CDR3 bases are TGTGCCAGCAGTTTATCGTCCGGGGCGGGGAACTATGGCTACACCTTC.

CDR3 loop: CSTPGQGAGNGYTF. CDR3 nucleotide sequence: TGCAGCACCCCCGGGCAGGGGGCCGGGAATGGCTACACCTTC. The chain carries TRBV29-1 and TRBJ1-2; 8 bases align to TRBD1. Per the germline V gene, CDR1 is SQVTM and CDR2 is ANQGSEA. V trimming: 8 bases; J trimming: 6 bases; junction bases outside the gene matches: 14. CDR3 length: 14 amino acids.

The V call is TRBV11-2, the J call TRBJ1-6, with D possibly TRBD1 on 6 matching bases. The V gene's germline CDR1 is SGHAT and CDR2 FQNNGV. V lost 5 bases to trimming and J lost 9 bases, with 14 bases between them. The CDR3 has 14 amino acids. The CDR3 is CASSPARGPSPLHF. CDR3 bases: TGTGCCAGCAGCCCAGCCCGGGGGCCTTCACCCCTCCACTTT.

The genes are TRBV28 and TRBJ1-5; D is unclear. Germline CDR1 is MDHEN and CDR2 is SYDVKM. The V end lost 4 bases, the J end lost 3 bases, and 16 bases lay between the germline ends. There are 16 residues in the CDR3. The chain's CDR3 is CASSSGLTNDNQPQHF. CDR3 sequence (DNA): TGTGCCAGCAGTTCCGGACTGACGAACGACAATCAGCCCCAGCATTTT.

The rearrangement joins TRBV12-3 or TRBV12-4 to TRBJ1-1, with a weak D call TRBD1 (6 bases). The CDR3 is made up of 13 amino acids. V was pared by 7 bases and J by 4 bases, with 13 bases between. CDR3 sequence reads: CASTQGWGTEAFF. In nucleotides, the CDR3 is TGTGCCAGCACGCAGGGGTGGGGCACTGAAGCTTTCTTT.

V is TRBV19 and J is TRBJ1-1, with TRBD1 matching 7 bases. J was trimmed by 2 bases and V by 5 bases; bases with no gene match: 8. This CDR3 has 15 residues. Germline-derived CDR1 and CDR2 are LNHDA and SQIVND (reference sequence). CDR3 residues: CASSALTGINTEAFF. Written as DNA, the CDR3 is TGTGCCAGTAGTGCCCTGACAGGGATTAACACTGAAGCTTTCTTT.

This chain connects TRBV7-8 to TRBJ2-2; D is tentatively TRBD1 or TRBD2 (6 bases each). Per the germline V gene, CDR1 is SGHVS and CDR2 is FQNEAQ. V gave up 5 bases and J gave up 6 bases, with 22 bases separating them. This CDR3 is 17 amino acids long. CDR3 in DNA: TGTGCCAGCAGCCTCTTGGGACCGGGGGCTGGACCCGGGGAGCTGTTTTTT. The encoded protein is CASSLLGPGAGPGELFF. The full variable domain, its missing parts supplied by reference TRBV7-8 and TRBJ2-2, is GAGVSQSPRYKVAKRGQDVALRCDPISGHVSLFWYQQALGQGPEFLTYFQNEAQLDKSGLPSDRFFAERPEGSVSTLKIQRTQQEDSAVYLCASSLLGPGAGPGELFFGEGSRLTVL.

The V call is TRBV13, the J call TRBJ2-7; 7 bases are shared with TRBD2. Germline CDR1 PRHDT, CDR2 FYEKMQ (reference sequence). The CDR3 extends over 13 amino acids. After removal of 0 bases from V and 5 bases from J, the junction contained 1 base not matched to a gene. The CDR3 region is CASSLGGGNEQYF. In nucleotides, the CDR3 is TGTGCCAGCAGCTTAGGGGGAGGGAACGAGCAGTACTTC.

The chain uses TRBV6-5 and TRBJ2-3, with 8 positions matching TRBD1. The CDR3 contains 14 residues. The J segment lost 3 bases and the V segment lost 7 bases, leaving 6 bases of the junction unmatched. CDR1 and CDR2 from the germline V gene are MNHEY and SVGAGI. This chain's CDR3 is CASNQGASTDTQYF. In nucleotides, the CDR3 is TGTGCCAGCAACCAGGGGGCGAGTACAGATACGCAGTATTTT.